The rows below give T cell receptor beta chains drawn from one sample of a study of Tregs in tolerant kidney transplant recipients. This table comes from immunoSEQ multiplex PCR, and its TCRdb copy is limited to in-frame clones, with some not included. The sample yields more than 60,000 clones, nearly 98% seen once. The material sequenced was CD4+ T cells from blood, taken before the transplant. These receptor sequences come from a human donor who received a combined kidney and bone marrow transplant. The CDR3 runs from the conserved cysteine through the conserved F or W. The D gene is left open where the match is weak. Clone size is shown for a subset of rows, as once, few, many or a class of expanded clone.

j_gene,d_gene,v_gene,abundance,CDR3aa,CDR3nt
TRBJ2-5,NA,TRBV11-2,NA,CASSRDGGPKTQYF,TGTGCCAGCAGCCGAGACGGGGGGCCTAAGACCCAGTACTTC
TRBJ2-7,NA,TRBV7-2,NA,CASSLGSGYYEQYF,TGTGCCAGCAGCTTAGGTTCGGGGTATTACGAGCAGTACTTC
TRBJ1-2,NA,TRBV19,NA,CASSLQGLRGYTF,TGTGCCAGTAGCCTACAGGGCTTGCGGGGCTACACCTTC
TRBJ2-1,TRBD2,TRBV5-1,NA,CASSSPIVAGVGSEQFF,TGCGCCAGCAGCTCGCCTATTGTAGCGGGAGTTGGTTCCGAGCAGTTCTTC
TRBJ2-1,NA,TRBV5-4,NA,CASSLSSSYNEQFF,TGTGCCAGCAGCTTAAGTAGCTCCTACAATGAGCAGTTCTTC
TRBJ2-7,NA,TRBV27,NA,CASSFSLSYEQYF,TGTGCCAGCAGTTTTAGCTTATCCTACGAGCAGTACTTC
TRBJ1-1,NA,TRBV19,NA,CASSIGYGTEAFF,TGTGCCAGTAGTATCGGGTATGGCACTGAAGCTTTCTTT
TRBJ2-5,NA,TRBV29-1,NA,CSVEDPPRGWETQYF,TGCAGCGTTGAAGACCCCCCAAGGGGCTGGGAGACCCAGTACTTC
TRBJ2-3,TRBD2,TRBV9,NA,CASSGTGLAGTDTQYF,TGTGCCAGCAGCGGCACGGGACTAGCGGGCACAGATACGCAGTATTTT
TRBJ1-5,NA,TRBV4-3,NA,CASSQDLGRRNQPQHF,TGCGCCAGCAGCCAAGATCTAGGGAGAAGGAATCAGCCCCAGCATTTT
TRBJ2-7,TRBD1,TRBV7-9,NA,CASSHGQGYVSGEQYF,TGTGCCAGCAGCCATGGACAGGGGTACGTATCCGGCGAGCAGTACTTC
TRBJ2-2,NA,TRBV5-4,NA,CASSTNRGGTGELFF,TGTGCCAGCAGCACCAACAGGGGAGGAACCGGGGAGCTGTTTTTT
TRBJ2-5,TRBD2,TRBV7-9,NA,CASSLGTSPGETQYF,TGTGCCAGCAGCTTAGGGACTAGCCCTGGAGAGACCCAGTACTTC
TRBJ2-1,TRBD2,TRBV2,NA,CASSEAGGSGGAAWQFF,TGTGCCAGCAGTGAAGCGGGGGGTAGCGGGGGGGCCGCTTGGCAGTTCTTC
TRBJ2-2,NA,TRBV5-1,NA,CASSLSDVYTGELFF,TGCGCCAGCAGCTTGTCAGATGTTTATACCGGGGAACTGTTTTTT
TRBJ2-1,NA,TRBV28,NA,CASGGARNEQFF,TGTGCCAGCGGGGGGGCAAGGAATGAGCAGTTCTTC
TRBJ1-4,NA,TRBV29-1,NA,CSAQTGGGEKLFF,TGCAGCGCACAAACGGGGGGAGGAGAAAAACTGTTTTTT
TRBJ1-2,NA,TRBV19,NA,CASSIGTEANYGYTF,TGTGCCAGTAGTATAGGGACAGAAGCTAACTATGGCTACACCTTC
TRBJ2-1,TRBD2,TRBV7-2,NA,CASSLPGTSVYNEQFF,TGTGCCAGCAGCCTCCCCGGGACTAGCGTCTACAATGAGCAGTTCTTC
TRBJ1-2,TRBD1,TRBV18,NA,CASSQGQGDYGYTF,TGTGCCAGCTCACAGGGACAGGGCGACTATGGCTACACCTTC
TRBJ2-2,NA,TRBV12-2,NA,CASLSGENTGELFF,TGTGCAAGTCTCTCCGGGGAGAACACCGGGGAGCTGTTTTTT
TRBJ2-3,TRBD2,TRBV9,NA,CASSLPPRGAYTDTQYF,TGTGCCAGCAGCTTACCACCGCGGGGGGCCTACACAGATACGCAGTATTTT
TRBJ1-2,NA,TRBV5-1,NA,CASTPGATSNYGYTF,TGCGCCAGCACCCCAGGGGCGACTTCGAACTATGGCTACACCTTC
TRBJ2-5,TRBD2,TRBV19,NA,CASSPPGLAGETQYF,TGTGCCAGTAGTCCGCCGGGACTAGCTGGGGAGACCCAGTACTTC
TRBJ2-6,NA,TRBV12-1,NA,CASSSCRTGRRGGSGANVLTF,TGTGCCAGCAGCTCCTGCAGGACAGGGAGAAGAGGAGGCTCTGGGGCCAACGTCCTGACTTTC
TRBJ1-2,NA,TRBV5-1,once,CASSPGVRYANYGYTF,TGCGCCAGCAGCCCGGGGGTTAGGTATGCTAACTATGGCTACACCTTC
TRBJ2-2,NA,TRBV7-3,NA,CASSPDFTWEVGELFF,TGTGCCAGCAGCCCCGACTTTACGTGGGAGGTCGGGGAGCTGTTTTTT
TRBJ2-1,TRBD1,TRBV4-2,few,CASSQRTGGVDEQFF,TGTGCCAGCAGCCAACGGACAGGGGGCGTCGATGAGCAGTTCTTC
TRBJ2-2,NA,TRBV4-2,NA,CASSRDGGRRLKTGELFF,TGTGCCAGCAGCCGCGACGGCGGGCGGAGGCTCAAAACCGGGGAGCTGTTTTTT
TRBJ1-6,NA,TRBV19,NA,CASTPPGGLNSPLHF,TGTGCCAGTACCCCGCCGGGGGGCTTGAATTCACCCCTCCACTTT
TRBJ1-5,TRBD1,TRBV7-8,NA,CASSRGQGRGQPQHF,TGTGCCAGCAGCCGCGGACAGGGTAGGGGTCAGCCCCAGCATTTT
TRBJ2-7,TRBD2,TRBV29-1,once,CSVVLAGGPNEQYF,TGCAGCGTTGTACTAGCGGGAGGGCCCAACGAGCAGTACTTC
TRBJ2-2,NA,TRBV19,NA,CASLNTGELFF,TGTGCCAGTTTAAACACCGGGGAGCTGTTTTTT
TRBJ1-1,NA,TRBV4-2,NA,CASSHPREDTEAFF,TGTGCCAGCAGCCATCCAAGGGAGGACACTGAAGCTTTCTTT
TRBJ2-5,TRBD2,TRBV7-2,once,CASSLAGGQETQYF,TGTGCCAGCAGCTTAGCGGGAGGGCAAGAGACCCAGTACTTC
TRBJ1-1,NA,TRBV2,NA,CASNYRDSTEAFF,TGTGCCAGCAATTACAGGGATAGTACTGAAGCTTTCTTT
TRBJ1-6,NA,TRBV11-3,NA,CASSLNRDSPLHF,TGTGCCAGCAGCCTAAACAGGGATTCACCCCTCCACTTT
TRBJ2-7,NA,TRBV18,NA,CASSPGAGDRYEQYF,TGTGCCAGCTCACCCGGGGCAGGGGATCGCTACGAGCAGTACTTC
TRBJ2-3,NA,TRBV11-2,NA,CASSFRYSSTDTQYF,TGTGCCAGCAGCTTTCGGTATTCTAGCACAGATACGCAGTATTTT
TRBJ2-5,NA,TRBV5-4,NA,CASSLGLAQETQYF,TGTGCCAGCAGCTTGGGCTTAGCTCAAGAGACCCAGTACTTC
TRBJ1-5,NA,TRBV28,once,CASMPAGFNNQPQHF,TGTGCCAGCATGCCGGCCGGGTTTAACAATCAGCCCCAGCATTTT
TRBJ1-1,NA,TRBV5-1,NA,CASSFSGTDLGAFF,TGCGCCAGCAGCTTTAGCGGGACCGATCTAGGAGCTTTCTTT
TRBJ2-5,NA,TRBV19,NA,CASSIVRGETQYF,TGTGCCAGTAGTATAGTTAGAGGAGAGACCCAGTACTTC
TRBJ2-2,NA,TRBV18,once,CASSPVNTGELFF,TGTGCCAGCTCACCCGTAAACACCGGGGAGCTGTTTTTT
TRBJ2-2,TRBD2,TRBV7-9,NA,CASRATGTTYTGELFF,TGTGCCAGCAGAGCTACCGGGACTACCTACACCGGGGAGCTGTTTTTT
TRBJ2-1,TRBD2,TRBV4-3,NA,CASRSAGGLRDEQFF,TGCGCCAGCAGGTCAGCGGGAGGGTTGAGAGATGAGCAGTTCTTC
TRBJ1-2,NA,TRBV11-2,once,CASSLVSGGRYGYTF,TGTGCCAGCAGCTTAGTATCCGGGGGACGATATGGCTACACCTTC
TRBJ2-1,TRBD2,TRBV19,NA,CASNLAGGSYNEQFF,TGTGCCAGCAACTTAGCGGGGGGATCCTACAATGAGCAGTTCTTC
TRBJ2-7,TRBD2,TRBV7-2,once,CASTMGGSGRAIYEQYF,TGTGCCAGCACCATGGGAGGTAGCGGGAGGGCCATCTACGAGCAGTACTTC
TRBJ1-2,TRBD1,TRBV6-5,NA,CASSYVRTGGYTF,TGTGCCAGCAGTTACGTTCGGACAGGGGGCTACACCTTC
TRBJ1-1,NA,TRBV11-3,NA,CASSLVFTEAFF,TGTGCCAGCAGCTTAGTCTTCACTGAAGCTTTCTTT
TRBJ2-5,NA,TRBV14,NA,CASSQKQWEETQYF,TGTGCCAGCAGCCAAAAACAGTGGGAAGAGACCCAGTACTTC
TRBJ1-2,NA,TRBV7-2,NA,CASSFAGYGGYTF,TGTGCCAGCAGCTTTGCAGGTTATGGGGGCTACACCTTC
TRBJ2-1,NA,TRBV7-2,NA,CASSLTTYLYNEQFF,TGTGCCAGCAGCTTAACCACCTACCTTTACAATGAGCAGTTCTTC
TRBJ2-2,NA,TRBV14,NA,CASSQRGSGELFF,TGTGCCAGCAGCCAAAGGGGGTCCGGGGAGCTGTTTTTT
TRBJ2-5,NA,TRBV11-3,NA,CASSRAAQETQYF,TGTGCCTCCTCGCGAGCGGCACAAGAGACCCAGTACTTC
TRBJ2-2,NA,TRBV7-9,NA,CASSSMARDTVTEELFF,TGTGCCAGCAGCTCGATGGCACGGGACACGGTTACCGAGGAGCTGTTTTTT